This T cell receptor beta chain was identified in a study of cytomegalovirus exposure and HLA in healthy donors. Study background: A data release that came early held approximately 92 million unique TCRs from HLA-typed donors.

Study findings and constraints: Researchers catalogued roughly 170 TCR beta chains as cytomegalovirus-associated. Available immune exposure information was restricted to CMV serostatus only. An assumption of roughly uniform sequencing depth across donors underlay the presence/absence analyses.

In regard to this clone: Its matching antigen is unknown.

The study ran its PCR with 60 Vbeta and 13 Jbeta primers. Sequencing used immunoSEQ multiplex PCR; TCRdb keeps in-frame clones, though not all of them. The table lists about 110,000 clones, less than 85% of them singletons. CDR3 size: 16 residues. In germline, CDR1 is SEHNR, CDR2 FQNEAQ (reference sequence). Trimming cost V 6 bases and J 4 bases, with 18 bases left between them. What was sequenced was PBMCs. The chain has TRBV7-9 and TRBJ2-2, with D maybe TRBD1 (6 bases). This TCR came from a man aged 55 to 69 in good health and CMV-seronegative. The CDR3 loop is CASSSRLQGSTGELFF. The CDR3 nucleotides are TGTGCCAGCAGTTCGCGGCTACAGGGTAGCACCGGGGAGCTGTTTTTT.